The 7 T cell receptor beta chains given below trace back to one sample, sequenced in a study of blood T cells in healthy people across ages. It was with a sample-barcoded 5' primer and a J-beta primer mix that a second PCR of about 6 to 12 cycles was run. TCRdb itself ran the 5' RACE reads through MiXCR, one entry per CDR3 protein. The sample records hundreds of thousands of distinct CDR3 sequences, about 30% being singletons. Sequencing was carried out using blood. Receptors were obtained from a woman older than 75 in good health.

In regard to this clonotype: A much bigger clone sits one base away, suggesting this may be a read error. The CDR3 here is CASSPDYGLAGGQYF. The CDR3 DNA reads TGTGCCAGCAGCCCCGATTACGGACTAGCGGGGGGGCAGTACTTC. V and J are TRBV3-1 and TRBJ2-5, with 15 bases identical to TRBD2. The germline V gene has CDR1 LGHDT and CDR2 YNNKEL (reference sequence). Losses at the gene ends were 4 bases for V and 11 bases for J; bases not matched to a gene: 8. This CDR3 spans 15 amino acids.

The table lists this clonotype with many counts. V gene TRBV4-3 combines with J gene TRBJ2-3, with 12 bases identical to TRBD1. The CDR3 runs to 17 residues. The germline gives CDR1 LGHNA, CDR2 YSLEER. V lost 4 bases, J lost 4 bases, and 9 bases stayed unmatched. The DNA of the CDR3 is TGCGCCAGCAGCCTCGGGACAGGGGGCACCGCGGCAGATACGCAGTATTTT. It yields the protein CASSLGTGGTAADTQYF.

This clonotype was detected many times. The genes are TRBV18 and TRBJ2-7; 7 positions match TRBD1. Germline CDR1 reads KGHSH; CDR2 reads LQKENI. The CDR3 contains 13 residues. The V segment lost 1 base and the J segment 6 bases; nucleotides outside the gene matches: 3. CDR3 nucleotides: TGTGCCAGCTCACCACGCGACAGGGCCGAGCAGTACTTC. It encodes CASSPRDRAEQYF.

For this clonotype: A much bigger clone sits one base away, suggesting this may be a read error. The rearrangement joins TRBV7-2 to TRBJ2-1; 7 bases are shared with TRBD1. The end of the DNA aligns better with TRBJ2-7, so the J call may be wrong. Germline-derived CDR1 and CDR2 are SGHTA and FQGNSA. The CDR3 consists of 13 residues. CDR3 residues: CASSLGQGFEQYF. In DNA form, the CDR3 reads TGTGCCAGCAGCTTAGGACAGGGTTTCGAGCAGTACTTC.

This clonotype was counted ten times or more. The CDR3 sequence: CAGTTGQAQETQYF. In DNA, the CDR3 is TGTGCCGGTACTACGGGGCAGGCTCAAGAGACCCAGTACTTC. This sequence joins TRBV6-1 and TRBJ2-5; possibly TRBD1 or TRBD2 for D (5 bases each). The CDR3 contains 14 residues. CDR1 and CDR2 (germline): MNHNS, SASEGT. Trimming stripped 11 bases from V and 2 bases from J, with 18 bases between.

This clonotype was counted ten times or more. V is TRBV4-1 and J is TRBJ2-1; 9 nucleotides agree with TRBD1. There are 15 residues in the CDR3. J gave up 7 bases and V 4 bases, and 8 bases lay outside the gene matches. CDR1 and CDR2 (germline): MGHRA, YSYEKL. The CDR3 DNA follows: TGCGCCAGCAGCCCCGCGGGACAGGGATCGAATGAGCAGTTCTTC. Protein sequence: CASSPAGQGSNEQFF.

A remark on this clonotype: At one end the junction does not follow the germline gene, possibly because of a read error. In DNA form, the CDR3 reads TGTGCCGGCAGCCCCTCTGGGGAGGCTTCGGCCCTCCACTTT. It codes for CAGSPSGEASALHF. This chain uses TRBV9 with TRBJ1-6; unclear D gene. Germline-derived CDR1 and CDR2 are SGDLS and YYNGEE. This CDR3 comprises 14 residues.